This T cell receptor beta chain was captured in a study of metastatic and nonmetastatic thyroid tumors. This clone was observed many times. The antigen remains undetermined. Findings and caveats of the study: A significant increase in TCR beta diversity was reportedly seen in malignant thyroid tumors relative to benign nodules, in blood and tumor.

Germline V gene sequence: CDR1 KGHSH, CDR2 LQKENI. V shed 1 base and J shed 4 bases, with 13 bases lying between them. This CDR3 has 15 residues. All patients reached thyroid surgery having received no treatment beforehand. TCRdb called clones again from the PCR reads with MiXCR. The table lists about 34,000 clones, approximately 19% of them singletons. The chain joins TRBV18 to TRBJ1-1, with D uncertain. This TCR derives from a female donor with papillary thyroid cancer or a benign thyroid nodule (not recorded which). Some clones in this sample may be carry-over from other donors' samples. Source material: blood. The CDR3 reads CASSPQTGTGTEAFF. CDR3 DNA sequence: TGTGCCAGCTCACCACAAACGGGCACCGGCACTGAAGCTTTCTTT.